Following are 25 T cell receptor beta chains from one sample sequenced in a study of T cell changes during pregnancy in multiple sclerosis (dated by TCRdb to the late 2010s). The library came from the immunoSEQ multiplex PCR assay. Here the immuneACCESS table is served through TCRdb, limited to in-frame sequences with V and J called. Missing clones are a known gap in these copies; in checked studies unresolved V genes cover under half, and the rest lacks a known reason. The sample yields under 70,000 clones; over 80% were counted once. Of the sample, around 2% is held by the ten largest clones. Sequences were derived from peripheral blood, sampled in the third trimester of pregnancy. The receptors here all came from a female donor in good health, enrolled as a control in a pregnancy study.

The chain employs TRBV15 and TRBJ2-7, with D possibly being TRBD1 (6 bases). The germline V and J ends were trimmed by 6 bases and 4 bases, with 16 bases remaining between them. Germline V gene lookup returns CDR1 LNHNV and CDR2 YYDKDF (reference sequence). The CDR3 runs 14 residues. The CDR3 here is CATSTGRKLYEQYF. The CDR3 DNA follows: TGTGCCACCAGTACAGGGAGAAAATTGTACGAGCAGTACTTC.

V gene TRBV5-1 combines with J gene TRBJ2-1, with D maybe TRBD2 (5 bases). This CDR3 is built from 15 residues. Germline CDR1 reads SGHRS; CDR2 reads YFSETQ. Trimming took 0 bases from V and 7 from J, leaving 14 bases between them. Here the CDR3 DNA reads TGCGCCAGCAGCTTGGGTAACGAGGGCCTAAATGAGCAGTTCTTC. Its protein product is CASSLGNEGLNEQFF.

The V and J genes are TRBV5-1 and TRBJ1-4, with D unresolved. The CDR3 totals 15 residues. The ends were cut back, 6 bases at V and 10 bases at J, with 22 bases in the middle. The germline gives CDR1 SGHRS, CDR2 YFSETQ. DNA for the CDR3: TGCGCCAGCACCGCCAACGAGGGAATTTTTGGAAAACTGTTTTTT. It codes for CASTANEGIFGKLFF.

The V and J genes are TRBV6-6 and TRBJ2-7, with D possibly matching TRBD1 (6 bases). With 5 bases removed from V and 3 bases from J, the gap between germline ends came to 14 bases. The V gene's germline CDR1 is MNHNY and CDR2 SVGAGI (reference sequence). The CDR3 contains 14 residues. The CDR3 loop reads CASSPNGQSYEQYF. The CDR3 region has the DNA TGTGCCAGCAGTCCTAATGGACAGAGCTACGAGCAGTACTTC.

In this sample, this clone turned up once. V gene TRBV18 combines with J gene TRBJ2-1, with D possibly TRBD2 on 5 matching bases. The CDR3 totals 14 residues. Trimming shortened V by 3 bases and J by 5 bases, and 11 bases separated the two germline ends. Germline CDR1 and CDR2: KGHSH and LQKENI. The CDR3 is CASSPQDGDNEQFF. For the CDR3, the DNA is TGTGCCAGCTCACCCCAGGACGGGGACAATGAGCAGTTCTTC.

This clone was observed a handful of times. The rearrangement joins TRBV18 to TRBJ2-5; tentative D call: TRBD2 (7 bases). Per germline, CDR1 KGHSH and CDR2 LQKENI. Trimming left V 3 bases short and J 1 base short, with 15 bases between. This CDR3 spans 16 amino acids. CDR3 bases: TGTGCCAGCTCACCCCCGTACGGGGGGCTCCAAGAGACCCAGTACTTC. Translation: CASSPPYGGLQETQYF.

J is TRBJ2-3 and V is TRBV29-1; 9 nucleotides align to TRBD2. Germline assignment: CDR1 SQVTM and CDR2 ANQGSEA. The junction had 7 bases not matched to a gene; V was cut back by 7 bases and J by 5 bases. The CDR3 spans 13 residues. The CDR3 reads CSARPAGGDTQYF. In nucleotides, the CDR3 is TGCAGCGCTCGCCCAGCGGGAGGAGATACGCAGTATTTT.

This chain's CDR3 is CASSPGTGSTDTQYF. The CDR3 coding sequence is TGTGCCAGCAGCCCAGGTACAGGGAGCACAGATACGCAGTATTTT. The chain links TRBV11-2 to TRBJ2-3; a weak D match, TRBD1 (6 bases). The V and J ends lost 5 bases and 0 bases respectively, with 12 bases between them. Germline V CDR1 and CDR2: SGHAT, FQNNGV. There are 15 residues in the CDR3.

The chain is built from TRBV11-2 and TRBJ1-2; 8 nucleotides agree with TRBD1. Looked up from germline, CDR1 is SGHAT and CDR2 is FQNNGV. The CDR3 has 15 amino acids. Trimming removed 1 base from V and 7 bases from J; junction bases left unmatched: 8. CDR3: CASSLAPGGEGGYTF. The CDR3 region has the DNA TGTGCCAGCAGCTTAGCTCCAGGGGGCGAGGGTGGCTACACCTTC.

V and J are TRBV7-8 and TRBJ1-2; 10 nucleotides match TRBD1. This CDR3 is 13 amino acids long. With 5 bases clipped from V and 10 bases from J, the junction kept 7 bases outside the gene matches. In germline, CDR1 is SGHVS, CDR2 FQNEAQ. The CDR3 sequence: CASSTGQGTSYTF. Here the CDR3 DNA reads TGTGCCAGCAGCACGGGACAGGGGACCTCCTACACCTTC.

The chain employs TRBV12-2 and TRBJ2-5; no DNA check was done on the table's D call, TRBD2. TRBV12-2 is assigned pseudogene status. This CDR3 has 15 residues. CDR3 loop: CASRLALAGQETQYF. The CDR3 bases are TGTGCAAGTCGCTTAGCGCTAGCGGGACAAGAGACCCAGTACTTC.

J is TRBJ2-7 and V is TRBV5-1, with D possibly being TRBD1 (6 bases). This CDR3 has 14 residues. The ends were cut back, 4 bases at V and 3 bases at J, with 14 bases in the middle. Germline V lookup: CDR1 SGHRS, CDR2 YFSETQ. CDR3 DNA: TGCGCCAGCAGCGGGGGCCCGATCGACTACGAGCAGTACTTC. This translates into CASSGGPIDYEQYF.

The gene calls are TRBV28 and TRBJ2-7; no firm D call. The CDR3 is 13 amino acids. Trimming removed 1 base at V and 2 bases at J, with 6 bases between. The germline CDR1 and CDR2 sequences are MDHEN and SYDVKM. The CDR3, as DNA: TGTGCCAGCAGTTTATCGGTCCCCTACGAGCAGTACTTC. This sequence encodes CASSLSVPYEQYF.

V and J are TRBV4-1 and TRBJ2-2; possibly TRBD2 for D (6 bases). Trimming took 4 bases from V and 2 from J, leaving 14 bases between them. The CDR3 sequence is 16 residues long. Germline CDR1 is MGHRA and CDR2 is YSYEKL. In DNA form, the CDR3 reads TGCGCCAGCAGCCCTTATACGGGGGAAAACACCGGGGAGCTGTTTTTT. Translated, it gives CASSPYTGENTGELFF.

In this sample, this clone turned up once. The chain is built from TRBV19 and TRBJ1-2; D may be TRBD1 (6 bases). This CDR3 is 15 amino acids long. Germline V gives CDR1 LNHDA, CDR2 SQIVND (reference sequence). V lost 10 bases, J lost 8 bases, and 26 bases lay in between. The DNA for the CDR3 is TGTGCCACTCTTTTTACAGGGTACGGCGGTTCGGGCTACACCTTC. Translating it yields CATLFTGYGGSGYTF.

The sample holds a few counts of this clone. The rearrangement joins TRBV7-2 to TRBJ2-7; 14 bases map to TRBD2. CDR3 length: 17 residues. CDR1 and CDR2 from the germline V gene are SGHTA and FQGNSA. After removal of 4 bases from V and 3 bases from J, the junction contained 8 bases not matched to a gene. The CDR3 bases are TGTGCCAGCAGCTCACCTGGGACTAGCGGGAGACGCTACGAGCAGTACTTC. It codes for CASSSPGTSGRRYEQYF.

This CDR3 reads CASSQDLGQGLSIGGRNTIYF. The DNA of the CDR3 is TGCGCCAGCAGCCAAGATCTGGGACAGGGGTTGAGCATTGGGGGGCGGAACACCATATATTTT. V gene TRBV4-1 combines with J gene TRBJ1-3; 10 positions agree with TRBD1. J lost 7 bases, V lost 0 bases, and 21 bases had no gene match. Per the germline V gene, CDR1 is MGHRA and CDR2 is YSYEKL. This CDR3 has 21 residues.

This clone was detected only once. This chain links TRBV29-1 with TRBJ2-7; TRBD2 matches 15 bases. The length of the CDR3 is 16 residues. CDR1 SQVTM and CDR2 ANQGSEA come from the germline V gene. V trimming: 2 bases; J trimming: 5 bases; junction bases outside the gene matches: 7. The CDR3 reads CSVESGTSGRSHEQYF. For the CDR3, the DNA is TGCAGCGTTGAAAGCGGGACTAGCGGGAGGTCCCACGAGCAGTACTTC.

The CDR3 sequence is CASSLALAAGWETQYF. The CDR3 DNA sequence: TGTGCCAGCAGCTTAGCCTTAGCGGCGGGTTGGGAGACCCAGTACTTC. The chain recombines TRBV7-2 with TRBJ2-5; D might be TRBD2 (6 bases). V was shortened by 0 bases and J by 5 bases, with 16 bases between the two germline ends. CDR1 and CDR2 (germline): SGHTA, FQGNSA. CDR3 length: 16 amino acids.

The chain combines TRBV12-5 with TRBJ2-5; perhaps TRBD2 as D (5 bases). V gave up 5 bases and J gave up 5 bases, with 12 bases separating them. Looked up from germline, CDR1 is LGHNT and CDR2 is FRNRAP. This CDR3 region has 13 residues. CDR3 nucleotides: TGTGCTAGTGGTCTACGGGGTGCCGAGACCCAGTACTTC. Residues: CASGLRGAETQYF. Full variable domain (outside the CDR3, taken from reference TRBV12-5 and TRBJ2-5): DARVTQTPRHKVTEMGQEVTMRCQPILGHNTVFWYRQTMMQGLELLAYFRNRAPLDDSGMPKDRFSAEMPDATLATLKIQPSEPRDSAVYFCASGLRGAETQYFGPGTRLLVL.

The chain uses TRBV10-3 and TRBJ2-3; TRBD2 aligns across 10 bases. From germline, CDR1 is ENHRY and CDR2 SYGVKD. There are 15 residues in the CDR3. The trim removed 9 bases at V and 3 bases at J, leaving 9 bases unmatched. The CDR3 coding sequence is TGTGCCATAAGTTTAGCGGGGGGTGAAACAGATACGCAGTATTTT. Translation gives CAISLAGGETDTQYF.

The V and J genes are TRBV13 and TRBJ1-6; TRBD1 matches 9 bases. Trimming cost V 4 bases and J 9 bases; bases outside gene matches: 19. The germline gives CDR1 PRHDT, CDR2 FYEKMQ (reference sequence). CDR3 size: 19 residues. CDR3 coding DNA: TGTGCCAGCAGCTCTAACCCCGGACAGGGGTACGGGTCGGGTTCACCCCTCCACTTT. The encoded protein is CASSSNPGQGYGSGSPLHF.

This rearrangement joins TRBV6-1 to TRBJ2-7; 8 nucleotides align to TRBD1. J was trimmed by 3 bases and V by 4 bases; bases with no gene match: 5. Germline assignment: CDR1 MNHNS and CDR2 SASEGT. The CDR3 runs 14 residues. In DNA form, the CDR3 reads TGTGCCAGCAGTGGACAGGGGAGTAGCTACGAGCAGTACTTC. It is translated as CASSGQGSSYEQYF.

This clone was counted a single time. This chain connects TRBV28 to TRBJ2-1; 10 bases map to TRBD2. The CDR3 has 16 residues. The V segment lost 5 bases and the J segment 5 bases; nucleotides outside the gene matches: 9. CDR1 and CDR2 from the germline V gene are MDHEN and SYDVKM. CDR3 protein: CASSPPTSGNNNEQFF. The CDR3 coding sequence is TGTGCCAGCAGTCCCCCCACTAGCGGGAATAACAATGAGCAGTTCTTC.

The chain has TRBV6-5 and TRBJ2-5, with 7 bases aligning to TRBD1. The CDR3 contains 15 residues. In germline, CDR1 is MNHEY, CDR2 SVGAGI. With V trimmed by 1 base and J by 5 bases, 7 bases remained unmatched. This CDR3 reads CASSYWTGSRETQYF. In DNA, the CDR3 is TGTGCCAGCAGTTACTGGACAGGCTCGAGGGAGACCCAGTACTTC.